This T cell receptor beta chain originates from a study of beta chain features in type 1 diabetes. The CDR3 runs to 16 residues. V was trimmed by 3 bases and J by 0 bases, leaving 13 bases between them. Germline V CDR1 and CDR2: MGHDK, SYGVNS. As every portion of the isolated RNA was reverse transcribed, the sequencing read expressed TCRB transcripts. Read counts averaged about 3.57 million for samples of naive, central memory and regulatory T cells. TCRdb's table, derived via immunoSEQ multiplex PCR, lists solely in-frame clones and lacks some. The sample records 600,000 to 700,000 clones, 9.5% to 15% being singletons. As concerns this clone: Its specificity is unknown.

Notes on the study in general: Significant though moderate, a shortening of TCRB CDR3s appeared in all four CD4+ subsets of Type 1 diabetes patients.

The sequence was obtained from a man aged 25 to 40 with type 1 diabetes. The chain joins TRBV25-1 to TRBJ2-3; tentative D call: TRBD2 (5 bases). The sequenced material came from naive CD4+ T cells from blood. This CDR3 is CASSERVPSSTDTQYF. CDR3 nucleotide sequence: TGTGCCAGCAGTGAGAGGGTACCCTCTAGCACAGATACGCAGTATTTT.